This passage covers 3 T cell receptor beta chains from one sample sequenced in a study of shared clonotypes between healthy human individuals. Profiling relied on immunoSEQ multiplex PCR, and the TCRdb table lists in-frame clones only, not all of them. Found here are around 1.9 million clones, about 93% of them singletons; the top ten hold 1.5% to 2%. Naive-designated CD8 cells lacked CD45RO, were positively enriched for CCR7, and omitted terminally differentiated effector memory CD45RA+ cells. Sample: naive CD8+ T cells from PBMCs. Receptor source: a man aged 18 to 29 in good health. Some clones in this sample may be carry-over from other donors' samples.

The gene calls are TRBV12-5 and TRBJ2-3; weak D call: TRBD1 (5 bases). This CDR3 is built from 15 residues. The V end lost 4 bases, the J end lost 0 bases, and 11 bases lay between the germline ends. Germline V gene lookup returns CDR1 LGHNT and CDR2 FRNRAP. CDR3 sequence (DNA): TGTGCTAGTGGTTCGGACATAACTAGCACAGATACGCAGTATTTT. Its protein product is CASGSDITSTDTQYF. The whole variable domain, remainder taken from reference TRBV12-5 and TRBJ2-3, is DARVTQTPRHKVTEMGQEVTMRCQPILGHNTVFWYRQTMMQGLELLAYFRNRAPLDDSGMPKDRFSAEMPDATLATLKIQPSEPRDSAVYFCASGSDITSTDTQYFGPGTRLTVL.

As for this clone: The sample has other DNA sequences that encode this CDR3 too. The genes are TRBV4-1 and TRBJ1-5; TRBD1 matches 9 bases. Losses at the gene ends were 2 bases for V and 4 bases for J; bases not matched to a gene: 3. CDR1 is MGHRA and CDR2 is YSYEKL in the germline V gene. The length of the CDR3 is 15 residues. The CDR3 loop is CASSQPGQGNQPQHF. The CDR3 region has the DNA TGCGCCAGCAGCCAACCGGGACAGGGTAATCAGCCCCAGCATTTT.

V is TRBV27 and J is TRBJ1-2; TRBD1 is a possible D gene (5 bases). The CDR3 loop spans 18 amino acids. V was shortened by 0 bases and J by 1 base, with 18 bases between the two germline ends. Germline CDR1 MNHEY, CDR2 SMNVEV (reference sequence). In DNA, the CDR3 is TGTGCCAGCAGTTTATCCCAGGACACCTTACTCCTTAACTATGGCTACACCTTC. Protein: CASSLSQDTLLLNYGYTF.